The 19 T cell receptor beta chains below all came from one sample that was sequenced in a study of technical replicates of blood from several donors. Here immunoSEQ multiplex PCR was the method, and the copy in TCRdb shows in-frame clones only, minus some. The table shows 50,000 to 75,000 clones, with around 95% occurring only once. Sequenced: PBMCs. The receptor set was obtained from a human donor in good health. Some clones in this sample may be carry-over from other donors' samples.

This chain joins TRBV6-4 and TRBJ2-1; D is perhaps TRBD2 (6 bases). Germline CDR1 reads MRHNA; CDR2 reads SNTAGT. The V end was cut by 7 bases, the J end by 5 bases, with 18 bases between. CDR3 length: 15 residues. The CDR3 loop reads CASNFRESRNNEQFF. The CDR3, as DNA: TGTGCCAGCAATTTCCGGGAGAGTAGGAACAATGAGCAGTTCTTC.

The rearrangement links TRBV11-2 to TRBJ1-1; TRBD1 might be the D (6 bases). In germline, CDR1 is SGHAT, CDR2 FQNNGV. Trimming removed 6 bases at V and 2 bases at J, with 10 bases between. CDR3 length: 13 residues. CDR3 residues: CASRPDSNTEAFF. The CDR3 bases are TGTGCCAGCAGACCGGACAGCAACACTGAAGCTTTCTTT.

V is TRBV21-1 and J is TRBJ1-6; no check of the table's D call, TRBD1, against the DNA was made. TRBV21-1 is shown as a pseudogene. The CDR3 is 15 amino acids. The CDR3 bases are TGTGCCAGCAGCCCGAGGGACAGGGTGAATTCACCCCTCCACTTT. It specifies CASSPRDRVNSPLHF.

This clone was seen a single time. The chain carries TRBV20-1 and TRBJ2-1, with D tentatively TRBD1 (6 bases). This CDR3 is 11 amino acids long. V lost 3 bases to trimming and J lost 9 bases, with 9 bases between them. The germline V gene has CDR1 DFQATT and CDR2 SNEGSKA (reference sequence). The CDR3 protein is CSASTGPEQFF. For the CDR3, the DNA is TGCAGTGCTAGTACAGGGCCTGAGCAGTTCTTC.

This clone showed up just once. This chain connects TRBV5-1 to TRBJ2-1, with a weak D call TRBD2 (7 bases). The CDR3 extends over 14 amino acids. The germline V gene has CDR1 SGHRS and CDR2 YFSETQ. V was trimmed by 3 bases and J by 8 bases, leaving 15 bases between them. The CDR3 reads CASSSGGAGYEQFF. CDR3 nucleotides: TGCGCCAGCAGCTCTGGGGGGGCTGGCTATGAGCAGTTCTTC.

The gene calls are TRBV4-1 and TRBJ1-4; the D is unclear. Germline V gene lookup returns CDR1 MGHRA and CDR2 YSYEKL. Trimming pared 6 bases from V and 4 bases from J, leaving 12 bases between. The CDR3 is made up of 14 amino acids. Here the CDR3 reads CASRGLLDNEKLFF. The DNA of the CDR3 is TGCGCCAGCAGGGGCCTCCTGGATAATGAAAAACTGTTTTTT.

The V call is TRBV7-2, the J call TRBJ1-4; maybe TRBD1 (6 bases). Germline loops: CDR1 SGHTA, CDR2 FQGNSA. The CDR3 covers 18 residues. Deletions cut 1 base from V and 10 bases from J, with 25 bases between. The CDR3 region has the DNA TGTGCCAGCAGCTTAGTGGGCCGGGGGGCGGGGGTTCGGGGAAAACTGTTTTTT. Translated, it gives CASSLVGRGAGVRGKLFF. The variable domain in full, completed from reference TRBV7-2 and TRBJ1-4, reads GAGVSQSPSNKVTEKGKDVELRCDPISGHTALYWYRQSLGQGLEFLIYFQGNSAPDKSGLPSDRFSAERTGGSVSTLTIQRTQQEDSAVYLCASSLVGRGAGVRGKLFFGSGTQLSVL.

The rearrangement uses TRBV29-1 and TRBJ2-1; possibly TRBD2 for D (6 bases). Germline lookup yields CDR1 SQVTM and CDR2 ANQGSEA. This CDR3 has 14 residues. V was trimmed by 3 bases and J by 1 base, leaving 10 bases between them. CDR3 DNA sequence: TGCAGCGTTGAGGTTCGGGGGTCCTACAATGAGCAGTTCTTC. Its translation is CSVEVRGSYNEQFF.

The chain combines TRBV6-5 with TRBJ1-2; 7 positions agree with TRBD1. Germline CDR1 and CDR2: MNHEY and SVGAGI. The V and J ends lost 5 bases and 7 bases, in that order; junction bases with no gene match: 4. The CDR3 covers 12 residues. The CDR3 is CASSENRGGYTF. The CDR3 DNA reads TGTGCCAGCAGTGAAAACAGGGGTGGCTACACCTTC.

The V gene is TRBV6-4, the J gene TRBJ2-3; possible D gene TRBD1, 6 bases. The CDR3 covers 15 residues. Trimming removed 0 bases from V and 6 bases from J, with 13 bases in between. Looked up from germline, CDR1 is MRHNA and CDR2 is SNTAGT. The DNA of the CDR3 is TGTGCCAGCAGTGACTCATCCTCAGGGGCCGATACGCAGTATTTT. Translation: CASSDSSSGADTQYF.

The genes are TRBV7-8 and TRBJ1-1, with TRBD1 as a possible D gene (5 bases). The CDR3 covers 14 residues. CDR1 and CDR2 (germline): SGHVS, FQNEAQ. With 1 base removed from V and 2 bases from J, the gap between germline ends came to 8 bases. In DNA form, the CDR3 reads TGTGCCAGCAGCTTAGTGGGGGGAAACACTGAAGCTTTCTTT. Its translation is CASSLVGGNTEAFF.

This chain joins TRBV7-9 and TRBJ1-2; D remains ambiguous. V gave up 6 bases and J gave up 4 bases, with 21 bases separating them. Germline-derived CDR1 and CDR2 are SEHNR and FQNEAQ (reference sequence). The CDR3 consists of 16 residues. For the CDR3, the DNA is TGTGCCAGCAGTCACCCCCGTTCCCAGTGGGCCTATGGCTACACCTTC. Translating gives CASSHPRSQWAYGYTF.

This clone was counted between two and nine times. V and J are TRBV4-3 and TRBJ2-7; 8 bases are a match to TRBD1. From germline, CDR1 is LGHNA and CDR2 YSLEER. V lost 3 bases, J lost 7 bases, and 14 bases stayed unmatched. The length of the CDR3 is 16 residues. CDR3 DNA sequence: TGCGCCAGCAGCCAGGTCATCGCGTCAGGGGGCTCGGAGCAGTACTTC. Protein product: CASSQVIASGGSEQYF.

The chain links TRBV6-5 to TRBJ1-2; D uncertain. The germline V and J ends were trimmed by 4 bases and 5 bases, with 11 bases remaining between them. The CDR3 extends over 13 amino acids. CDR1 is MNHEY, CDR2 SVGAGI, per germline. The CDR3 coding sequence is TGTGCCAGCAGTTCCCCCGATCGGTATGGCTACACCTTC. It specifies CASSSPDRYGYTF.

This chain uses TRBV7-6 with TRBJ2-5; D is possibly TRBD2 (5 bases). CDR1 and CDR2 from the germline V gene are SGHVS and FNYEAQ. V was clipped by 4 bases and J by 5 bases, with 11 bases between them. The CDR3 covers 13 residues. CDR3 residues: CASSSGISETQYF. In DNA form, the CDR3 reads TGTGCCAGCAGCTCGGGGATTTCGGAGACCCAGTACTTC.

This chain joins TRBV14 and TRBJ2-2, with 7 bases fitting TRBD1. Germline assignment: CDR1 SGHDN and CDR2 FVKESK. Trimming removed 2 bases from V and 4 bases from J; junction bases left unmatched: 10. The CDR3 has 17 amino acids. CDR3 amino acids: CASSQNRGGSSTGELFF. In nucleotides, the CDR3 is TGTGCCAGCAGCCAAAACAGGGGCGGATCCTCCACCGGGGAGCTGTTTTTT.

The genes are TRBV2 and TRBJ2-2; TRBD2 matches 8 bases. This CDR3 is built from 16 residues. Trimming at V came to 7 bases and at J to 4 bases, leaving 11 bases not matched to a gene. Germline V gene sequence: CDR1 SNHLY, CDR2 FYNNEI. For the CDR3, the DNA is TGTGCCAGCACTTCGAGCGGGGGCCGGGTCACCGGGGAGCTGTTTTTT. This codes for CASTSSGGRVTGELFF. The full variable domain, its missing parts supplied by reference TRBV2 and TRBJ2-2, is EPEVTQTPSHQVTQMGQEVILRCVPISNHLYFYWYRQILGQKVEFLVSFYNNEISEKSEIFDDQFSVERPDGSNFTLKIRSTKLEDSAMYFCASTSSGGRVTGELFFGEGSRLTVL.

The chain carries TRBV19 and TRBJ2-1, with D possibly TRBD2 on 6 matching bases. With 1 base removed from V and 10 bases from J, the gap between germline ends came to 8 bases. The CDR3 is 12 amino acids. Germline-derived CDR1 and CDR2 are LNHDA and SQIVND (reference sequence). CDR3 sequence: CASSIGGGEQFF. CDR3 bases: TGTGCCAGTAGTATAGGCGGAGGGGAGCAGTTCTTC. Using reference TRBV19 and TRBJ2-1 for the parts outside the CDR3, the full variable domain is DGGITQSPKYLFRKEGQNVTLSCEQNLNHDAMYWYRQDPGQGLRLIYYSQIVNDFQKGDIAEGYSVSREKKESFPLTVTSAQKNPTAFYLCASSIGGGEQFFGPGTRLTVL.

The rearrangement joins TRBV5-1 to TRBJ2-7; TRBD2 agrees at 13 bases. The CDR3 consists of 16 residues. The ends lost 0 bases at V and 2 bases at J; junction bases unmatched: 2. Germline CDR1 is SGHRS and CDR2 is YFSETQ. This CDR3 is CASSLGGLAGAYEQYF. In nucleotides, the CDR3 is TGCGCCAGCAGCTTGGGCGGACTAGCGGGAGCCTACGAGCAGTACTTC.